The 9 T cell receptor beta chains presented below share a single source sample, sequenced in a study of shared clonotypes between healthy human individuals. Here immunoSEQ multiplex PCR was the method, and the copy in TCRdb shows in-frame clones only, minus some. The sample has over a million clones; about 84% are singletons. Sample: memory CD4+ T cells from PBMCs. Subset meaning: CD45RA-negative fraction. These receptors came from a man younger than 30 in good health. Some clones in this sample may be carry-over from other donors' samples.

The chain is built from TRBV5-4 and TRBJ2-5; D is perhaps TRBD1 or TRBD2 (6 bases each). Germline CDR1 SGHNT, CDR2 YYREEE (reference sequence). This CDR3 has 17 residues. The V end lost 1 base, the J end lost 4 bases, and 20 bases lay between the germline ends. DNA for the CDR3: TGTGCCAGCAGCTTGAGTGATCGTGTAGGGGGGCCAGAGACCCAGTACTTC. Encoded protein: CASSLSDRVGGPETQYF.

V and J are TRBV4-2 and TRBJ2-3, with 7 bases aligning to TRBD2. Germline lookup yields CDR1 LGHNA and CDR2 YNFKEQ. There are 20 residues in the CDR3. V lost 6 bases, J lost 2 bases, and 23 bases stayed unmatched. CDR3: CASRSSGYRTGTKDTDTQYF. CDR3 DNA: TGTGCCAGCAGATCGTCAGGGTATAGAACCGGGACTAAAGACACAGATACGCAGTATTTT.

The rearrangement uses TRBV5-1 and TRBJ1-2; the D gene is possibly TRBD1 (6 bases). The V gene lost 2 bases and the J gene lost 5 bases, with 19 bases spanning the gap. Germline V gene data show CDR1 as SGHRS and CDR2 as YFSETQ. This CDR3 has 16 amino acids. CDR3 coding DNA: TGCGCCAGCAGCTTTGGCCCCCTAGACAGGAGTTATGGCTACACCTTC. Translated, it gives CASSFGPLDRSYGYTF.

The chain links TRBV2 to TRBJ1-6, with D unresolved. The ends were cut back, 8 bases at V and 9 bases at J, with 17 bases in the middle. The CDR3 is 14 amino acids. Germline lookup yields CDR1 SNHLY and CDR2 FYNNEI. The CDR3 nucleotides read TGTGCCAGCGGTACAGACCCGCCAGGTTCACCCCTCCACTTT. Translating gives CASGTDPPGSPLHF. Filled out from reference TRBV2 and TRBJ1-6, the complete variable domain reads EPEVTQTPSHQVTQMGQEVILRCVPISNHLYFYWYRQILGQKVEFLVSFYNNEISEKSEIFDDQFSVERPDGSNFTLKIRSTKLEDSAMYFCASGTDPPGSPLHFGNGTRLTVT.

The CDR3 loop is CASRQTSGNYEQYF. Written as DNA, the CDR3 is TGTGCCAGCAGGCAAACTAGCGGGAACTACGAGCAGTACTTC. The chain combines TRBV6-1 with TRBJ2-7, with TRBD2 matching over 10 bases. This CDR3 contains 14 residues. CDR1 and CDR2 (germline): MNHNS, SASEGT. V was clipped by 6 bases and J by 3 bases; unmatched bases: 5.

The chain is built from TRBV9 and TRBJ2-1, with D perhaps being TRBD1 or TRBD2 (5 bases each). The V end was cut by 4 bases, the J end by 3 bases, with 14 bases between. The CDR3 consists of 15 residues. Per the germline V gene, CDR1 is SGDLS and CDR2 is YYNGEE. CDR3 protein: CASSQEGGHYNEQFF. In nucleotides, the CDR3 is TGTGCCAGCAGCCAAGAGGGTGGACACTACAATGAGCAGTTCTTC. Full variable domain (remainder filled in from reference TRBV9 and TRBJ2-1): DSGVTQTPKHLITATGQRVTLRCSPRSGDLSVYWYQQSLDQGLQFLIQYYNGEERAKGNILERFSAQQFPDLHSELNLSSLELGDSALYFCASSQEGGHYNEQFFGPGTRLTVL.

The V call is TRBV6-5, the J call TRBJ1-1; D might be TRBD1 (5 bases). Germline lookup yields CDR1 MNHEY and CDR2 SVGAGI. Trimming pared 7 bases from V and 5 bases from J, leaving 5 bases between. CDR3 size: 10 residues. CDR3 sequence: CASKGTEAFF. The CDR3 DNA sequence: TGTGCCAGCAAGGGGACTGAAGCTTTCTTT.

J is TRBJ2-7 and V is TRBV28; perhaps TRBD1 as D (5 bases). V was pared by 7 bases and J by 10 bases, with 14 bases between. Germline CDR1 reads MDHEN; CDR2 reads SYDVKM. The CDR3 is 11 amino acids. As DNA, the CDR3 is TGTGCCAGCAAGTCATGGACAAACCAGTACTTC. Its translation: CASKSWTNQYF.

A single count supports this clone. The chain couples TRBV6-1 to TRBJ2-3; a possible D gene is TRBD2 (5 bases). The germline CDR1 and CDR2 sequences are MNHNS and SASEGT. This CDR3 has 14 amino acids. The V end lost 1 base, the J end lost 7 bases, and 12 bases lay between the germline ends. This CDR3 is CASSEERARNTQYF. The CDR3 region has the DNA TGTGCCAGCAGTGAAGAGAGGGCTCGAAATACGCAGTATTTT.